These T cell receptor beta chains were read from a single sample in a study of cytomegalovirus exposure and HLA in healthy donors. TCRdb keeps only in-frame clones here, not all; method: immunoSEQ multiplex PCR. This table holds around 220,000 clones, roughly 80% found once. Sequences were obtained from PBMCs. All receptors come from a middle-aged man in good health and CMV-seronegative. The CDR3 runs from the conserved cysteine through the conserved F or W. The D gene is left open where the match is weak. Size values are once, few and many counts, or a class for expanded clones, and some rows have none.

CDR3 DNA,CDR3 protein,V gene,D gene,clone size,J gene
TGTGCCAGCAGCAAAACAGGGGGCCGGGGCTACACCTTC,CASSKTGGRGYTF,TRBV28,TRBD1,NA,TRBJ1-2
TGTGCCATCAGTGATGAGAAACTAGCGATCTCCAATGAGCAGTTCTTC,CAISDEKLAISNEQFF,TRBV10-3,TRBD2,NA,TRBJ2-1
TGTGCCAGCAGTTCCCGGGACACTACAAACACTGAAGCTTTCTTT,CASSSRDTTNTEAFF,TRBV28,NA,NA,TRBJ1-1
TGTGCCAGCAGCGAACCGCCTTGGGCGGGAAATGAGCAGTTCTTC,CASSEPPWAGNEQFF,TRBV9,NA,NA,TRBJ2-1
TGCGCCACTTACCAGGGTAACTCCTACGAGCAGTACTTC,CATYQGNSYEQYF,TRBV10-1,NA,NA,TRBJ2-7
TGTGCCAGCTCACCCCGGAGTCTTGGAAACACCATATATTTT,CASSPRSLGNTIYF,TRBV6-5,NA,NA,TRBJ1-3
TGTGCCAGCAGCTACGCGGGGACGAACACTGAAGCTTTCTTT,CASSYAGTNTEAFF,TRBV7-3,NA,NA,TRBJ1-1
TGTGCCAGTCGGTACAGGGGGCGAGGGGAGACCCAGTACTTC,CASRYRGRGETQYF,TRBV6-1,TRBD1,NA,TRBJ2-5
TGTGCCAGCAGCCCGGGACAGGGGGTGGCCTACGAGCAGTACTTC,CASSPGQGVAYEQYF,TRBV7-9,TRBD1,once,TRBJ2-7
TGTGCCAGCAGCTTACGTACAGGCCTCTATGGCTACACCTTC,CASSLRTGLYGYTF,TRBV11-1,NA,NA,TRBJ1-2
TGTGCCAGTAGTATGGGACAGGGAAGGGGACAGCCCCAGCATTTT,CASSMGQGRGQPQHF,TRBV19,TRBD1,NA,TRBJ1-5
TGTGCCAGCAGCGTAGCCCAATTGGGACTAGGGTCGGCCAATGAGCAGTTCTTC,CASSVAQLGLGSANEQFF,TRBV9,TRBD2,few,TRBJ2-1
TGTGCCAGCAGCTCGCCACCGGGCGGGGGGACCTACAATGAGCAGTTCTTC,CASSSPPGGGTYNEQFF,TRBV21-1,NA,NA,TRBJ2-1
TGTGCCAGCAGCCCCGGGACTAGCCACGAGCAGTACTTC,CASSPGTSHEQYF,TRBV14,TRBD2,few,TRBJ2-7
TGTGCCAGTAGTATAGATATGGGCGGGGGGAGCACAGATACGCAGTATTTT,CASSIDMGGGSTDTQYF,TRBV19,TRBD2,NA,TRBJ2-3
TGTGCCAGCAGCCAAGACGCACTAGCGGGAGCGAGTGAGCAGTTCTTC,CASSQDALAGASEQFF,TRBV4-2,TRBD2,NA,TRBJ2-1
TGTGCCAGCATCGGGCGGGCTACTAGCACAGATACGCAGTATTTT,CASIGRATSTDTQYF,TRBV25-1,NA,few,TRBJ2-3
TGCAGCTACACAGGGTCCCCAACTGAAGCTTTCTTT,CSYTGSPTEAFF,TRBV29-1,NA,NA,TRBJ1-1
TGCGCCAGCAGCCAAGAGGGGACAGTCTATGGCTACACCTTC,CASSQEGTVYGYTF,TRBV4-1,TRBD1,NA,TRBJ1-2
TGTGCCAGCAGCCACGAGCCGTACGAGCAGTACTTC,CASSHEPYEQYF,TRBV5-6,NA,few,TRBJ2-7
TGTGCCAGCAGCTTGGAACAGGGCAGGACTGGAAACACCATATATTTT,CASSLEQGRTGNTIYF,TRBV5-4,NA,NA,TRBJ1-3
TGTGCCAGCAGCTTAGTGGAGGGGTCGAGATACACCTTC,CASSLVEGSRYTF,TRBV7-8,NA,NA,TRBJ1-2
TGCGCCAGCAGCTTTAACAGGCTCTATGGCTACACCTTC,CASSFNRLYGYTF,TRBV5-1,NA,few,TRBJ1-2
TGTGCCAGCAGCTTAGCGCAAGGACAGCTCCAAGAGACCCAGTACTTC,CASSLAQGQLQETQYF,TRBV7-8,NA,NA,TRBJ2-5